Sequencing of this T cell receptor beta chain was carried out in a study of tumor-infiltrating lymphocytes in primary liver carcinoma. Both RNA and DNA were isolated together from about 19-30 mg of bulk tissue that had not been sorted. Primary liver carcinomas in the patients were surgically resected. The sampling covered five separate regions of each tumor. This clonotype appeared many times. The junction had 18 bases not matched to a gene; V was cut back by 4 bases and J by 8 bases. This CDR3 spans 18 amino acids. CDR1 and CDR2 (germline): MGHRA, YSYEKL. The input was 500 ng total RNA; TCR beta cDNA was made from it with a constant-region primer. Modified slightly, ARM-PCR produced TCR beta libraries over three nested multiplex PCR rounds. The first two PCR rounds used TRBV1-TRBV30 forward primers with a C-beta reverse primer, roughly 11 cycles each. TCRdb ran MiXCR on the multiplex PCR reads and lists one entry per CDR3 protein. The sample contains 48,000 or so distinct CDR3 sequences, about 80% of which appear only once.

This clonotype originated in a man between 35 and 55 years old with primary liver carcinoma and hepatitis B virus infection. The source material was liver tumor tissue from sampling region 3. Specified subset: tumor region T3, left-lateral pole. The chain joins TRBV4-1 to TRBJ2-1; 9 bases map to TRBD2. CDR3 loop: CASSRNAIGLARGDEQFF. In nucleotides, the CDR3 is TGCGCCAGCAGCCGAAACGCGATTGGACTAGCGAGGGGGGATGAGCAGTTCTTC.